Each of the 28 T cell receptor beta chains below was sequenced from the same sample in a study of blood T cell repertoires in COVID-19. Here immunoSEQ multiplex PCR was the method, and the copy in TCRdb shows in-frame clones only, minus some. The sample has some 150,000 clones, around 87% seen once; the top ten hold roughly 3.6%. Sequenced input: peripheral blood. The receptors originated from a man aged 18 to 35 with active or convalescent COVID-19.

Only one count was recorded for this clone. This chain joins TRBV2 and TRBJ2-5, with a possible D match to TRBD2 (6 bases). The CDR3 totals 15 residues. Trimming cost V 2 bases and J 3 bases, with 13 bases left between them. The germline gives CDR1 SNHLY, CDR2 FYNNEI. CDR3 nucleotides: TGTGCCAGCAGTGAATTATGGCGGGATAAAGAGACCCAGTACTTC. This translates into CASSELWRDKETQYF.

This sequence joins TRBV25-1 and TRBJ1-2; 7 bases map to TRBD1. The junction had 4 bases not matched to a gene; V was cut back by 2 bases and J by 10 bases. The CDR3 runs to 12 residues. CDR1 MGHDK and CDR2 SYGVNS come from the germline V gene. The CDR3: CASSELTGVYTF. DNA for the CDR3: TGTGCCAGCAGTGAACTTACAGGGGTCTACACCTTC.

This clone has only a few counts. The gene calls are TRBV11-3 and TRBJ2-1; 10 bases map to TRBD2. CDR3 size: 16 residues. The junction had 10 bases not matched to a gene; V was cut back by 4 bases and J by 7 bases. Germline V CDR1 and CDR2: SGHNT, YENEEA. In DNA form, the CDR3 reads TGTGCCAGCAGCTACTTCGGGACTAGCGAAAGAAATGAGCAGTTCTTC. Translating gives CASSYFGTSERNEQFF.

This chain joins TRBV14 and TRBJ1-1; D call uncertain. The V gene's germline CDR1 is SGHDN and CDR2 FVKESK. This CDR3 is built from 14 residues. Deletions cut 0 bases from V and 3 bases from J, with 8 bases between. The chain's CDR3 is CASSQDFGYTEAFF. For the CDR3, the DNA is TGTGCCAGCAGCCAAGATTTCGGGTACACTGAAGCTTTCTTT.

In its sample, this clone was seen once. This rearrangement joins TRBV28 to TRBJ2-3, with 12 nucleotides matching TRBD1. CDR3 length: 16 amino acids. Germline lookup yields CDR1 MDHEN and CDR2 SYDVKM. Unmatched junction bases numbered 5, after V lost 3 bases and J lost 4 bases. This CDR3 reads CASSLRDRGRSDTQYF. CDR3 DNA sequence: TGTGCCAGCAGTTTGCGGGACAGGGGGCGCTCAGATACGCAGTATTTT.

The V and J genes are TRBV4-2 and TRBJ1-4, with 7 positions matching TRBD1. Unmatched junction bases numbered 12, after V lost 4 bases and J lost 7 bases. Germline loops: CDR1 LGHNA, CDR2 YNFKEQ. CDR3 size: 16 residues. Here the CDR3 reads CASSLRDSGGSEKLFF. The CDR3 DNA reads as TGTGCCAGCAGCCTCCGGGACAGTGGAGGTTCTGAAAAACTGTTTTTT.

The chain links TRBV5-4 to TRBJ1-1, with D unresolved. This CDR3 is built from 13 residues. Between the trimmed V and J ends, which lost 2 bases and 4 bases, there was a span of 9 bases. From germline, CDR1 is SGHNT and CDR2 YYREEE (reference sequence). The CDR3 DNA is TGTGCCAGCAGCTTCGGTGGCGGCACTGAAGCTTTCTTT. Translating it yields CASSFGGGTEAFF.

The rearrangement joins TRBV9 to TRBJ1-6; a weak D match, TRBD1 (5 bases). The germline V and J ends were trimmed by 5 bases and 0 bases, with 12 bases remaining between them. This CDR3 comprises 16 residues. Germline CDR1 reads SGDLS; CDR2 reads YYNGEE. The CDR3 DNA follows: TGTGCCAGCAGTGCCGGGGGGAGCTCCTATAATTCACCCCTCCACTTT. Translation gives CASSAGGSSYNSPLHF.

The chain combines TRBV24-1 with TRBJ2-5; D gene uncertain. The CDR3 loop spans 9 amino acids. Germline-derived CDR1 and CDR2 are KGHDR and SFDVKD. Between the trimmed V and J ends, which lost 12 bases and 7 bases, there was a span of 8 bases. The CDR3 here is CAPPGTQYF. CDR3 nucleotides: TGTGCCCCCCCGGGGACCCAGTACTTC.

The chain employs TRBV24-1 and TRBJ2-2; tentative D call: TRBD2 (6 bases). Per the germline V gene, CDR1 is KGHDR and CDR2 is SFDVKD. CDR3 length equals 14 residues. Trimming cost V 9 bases and J 0 bases, with 10 bases left between them. CDR3 sequence (DNA): TGTGCCACCCGGGGGTCCGCGAACACCGGGGAGCTGTTTTTT. Translating it yields CATRGSANTGELFF.

The rearrangement uses TRBV19 and TRBJ1-1; TRBD1 might be the D (5 bases). Germline V CDR1 and CDR2: LNHDA, SQIVND (reference sequence). V lost 6 bases to trimming and J lost 8 bases, with 16 bases between them. The CDR3 consists of 13 residues. The CDR3 DNA sequence: TGTGCCAGTAGACTTGGACAAGCTGGAGAAGCTTTCTTT. Amino acid sequence: CASRLGQAGEAFF.

The chain has TRBV11-2 and TRBJ2-5; a possible D gene is TRBD1 (5 bases). The V end was cut by 10 bases, the J end by 7 bases, with 19 bases between. This CDR3 region has 13 residues. The V gene's germline CDR1 is SGHAT and CDR2 FQNNGV. The DNA of the CDR3 is TGTGCCATCACCCGGACGGATCAGGGGACCCAGTACTTC. This translates into CAITRTDQGTQYF.

The sample holds one count of this clone. This chain links TRBV5-4 with TRBJ1-6; D gene ambiguous. From germline, CDR1 is SGHNT and CDR2 YYREEE (reference sequence). The CDR3 sequence is 16 residues long. V lost 5 bases and J 10 bases, leaving 22 bases between the germline ends. The CDR3 DNA reads as TGTGCCAGCAGTTCGTTCTCGGCCGAGGGAGGATCACCCCTCCACTTT. Its protein is CASSSFSAEGGSPLHF.

The chain has TRBV5-1 and TRBJ2-5; weak D call: TRBD2 (6 bases). Trimming took 2 bases from V and 2 from J, leaving 19 bases between them. Germline lookup yields CDR1 SGHRS and CDR2 YFSETQ. The CDR3 length is 17 residues. The CDR3 DNA sequence: TGCGCCAGCAGCTTACCCTTGGAGGGGAACTTACAAGAGACCCAGTACTTC. Encoded protein: CASSLPLEGNLQETQYF.

The chain recombines TRBV5-1 with TRBJ1-2, with no clear D. CDR3 size: 15 residues. Germline values: CDR1 SGHRS, CDR2 YFSETQ. V shed 2 bases and J shed 8 bases, with 19 bases lying between them. The CDR3 loop reads CASSFEGFGTSGYTF. The CDR3 DNA reads TGCGCCAGCAGCTTCGAGGGCTTTGGCACTTCGGGCTACACCTTC.

The V gene is TRBV2, the J gene TRBJ2-7; 8 nucleotides line up with TRBD2. The CDR3 loop spans 14 amino acids. Losses at the gene ends were 8 bases for V and 0 bases for J; bases not matched to a gene: 6. The germline gives CDR1 SNHLY, CDR2 FYNNEI. CDR3 loop: CASRLAGLSYEQYF. As DNA, the CDR3 is TGTGCCAGCCGCCTAGCGGGTCTCTCCTACGAGCAGTACTTC. The full variable domain, rest sourced from reference TRBV2 and TRBJ2-7, is EPEVTQTPSHQVTQMGQEVILRCVPISNHLYFYWYRQILGQKVEFLVSFYNNEISEKSEIFDDQFSVERPDGSNFTLKIRSTKLEDSAMYFCASRLAGLSYEQYFGPGTRLTVT.

This clone was seen more than once but under ten times. The rearrangement links TRBV7-2 to TRBJ2-1; 14 bases match TRBD2. V lost 5 bases and J lost 8; bases outside the gene matches: 5. The CDR3 covers 15 residues. The germline CDR1 and CDR2 sequences are SGHTA and FQGNSA. The CDR3 reads CASSPWGLAGDEQFF. The CDR3 DNA follows: TGTGCCAGCAGCCCCTGGGGACTAGCGGGGGATGAGCAGTTCTTC.

This clone has only one observation. Written as DNA, the CDR3 is TGCGCCAGCAGCTTGGGGACAGGGAATAGTGAGCAGTTCTTC. Protein product: CASSLGTGNSEQFF. V and J are TRBV5-1 and TRBJ2-1; 8 bases agree with TRBD1. The CDR3 extends over 14 amino acids. The germline V gene encodes CDR1 SGHRS and CDR2 YFSETQ. The ends lost 0 bases at V and 9 bases at J; junction bases unmatched: 5. Combining the CDR3 with reference TRBV5-1 and TRBJ2-1 gives the whole variable domain KAGVTQTPRYLIKTRGQQVTLSCSPISGHRSVSWYQQTPGQGLQFLFEYFSETQRNKGNFPGRFSGRQFSNSRSEMNVSTLELGDSALYLCASSLGTGNSEQFFGPGTRLTVL.

The genes are TRBV7-3 and TRBJ1-1, with 7 bases identical to TRBD1. The CDR3 spans 15 residues. V was clipped by 5 bases and J by 1 base; unmatched bases: 7. Germline V gene lookup returns CDR1 SGHTA and CDR2 FQGTGA. CDR3: CASSPQGSKNTEAFF. Here the CDR3 DNA reads TGTGCCAGCAGCCCACAGGGGAGTAAGAACACTGAAGCTTTCTTT.

The chain uses TRBV27 and TRBJ2-7; 7 bases are a match to TRBD1. This CDR3 has 16 amino acids. Losses at the gene ends were 4 bases for V and 1 base for J; bases not matched to a gene: 10. Per germline, CDR1 MNHEY and CDR2 SMNVEV (reference sequence). DNA of the CDR3: TGTGCCAGCAGTTCCCTCTGGGGGACAGTATCCTACGAGCAGTACTTC. Its translation: CASSSLWGTVSYEQYF.

This clone was counted a single time. The chain recombines TRBV19 with TRBJ1-5, with TRBD1 as a possible D gene (6 bases). CDR3 size: 17 residues. The V end was cut by 6 bases, the J end by 4 bases, with 22 bases between. Germline CDR1 LNHDA, CDR2 SQIVND (reference sequence). The CDR3 loop is CASRGGEGRRKNQPQHF. The CDR3 DNA reads TGTGCCAGTAGAGGGGGGGAGGGAAGGCGGAAAAATCAGCCCCAGCATTTT.

This chain uses TRBV5-6 with TRBJ2-7, with 8 bases aligning to TRBD2. This CDR3 is built from 14 residues. V shed 1 base and J 3 bases; nucleotides not matched to a gene: 3. Germline CDR1 and CDR2: SGHDT and YYEEEE. Here the CDR3 DNA reads TGTGCCAGCAGCTTGCGAGCGGGAGTCTACGAGCAGTACTTC. It is translated as CASSLRAGVYEQYF.

This sequence joins TRBV15 and TRBJ1-1; D call uncertain. V was cut by 0 bases and J by 6 bases, with 14 bases left in between. CDR1 and CDR2 (germline): LNHNV, YYDKDF (reference sequence). CDR3 length: 15 amino acids. The CDR3 DNA follows: TGTGCCACCAGCAGAGATCGAGGCGGGTGGGCTGAAGCTTTCTTT. This codes for CATSRDRGGWAEAFF.

The J gene is TRBJ2-1, the V gene TRBV3-1 (or the pseudogene TRBV3-2), with 12 positions matching TRBD2. With V trimmed by 4 bases and J by 4 bases, 8 bases remained unmatched. Germline V gene lookup returns CDR1 LGHDT and CDR2 YNNKEL (reference sequence). This CDR3 contains 17 residues. The DNA for the CDR3 is TGTGCCAGCAGCCCCTTCCGGACTAGCGGGGCTTACAATGAGCAGTTCTTC. Residues: CASSPFRTSGAYNEQFF.

This sequence joins TRBV6-5 and TRBJ1-2; 9 bases map to TRBD1. Per germline, CDR1 MNHEY and CDR2 SVGAGI. This CDR3 has 14 residues. The ends lost 6 bases at V and 2 bases at J; junction bases unmatched: 4. In DNA, the CDR3 is TGTGCCAGCAGGCGGACAGGGGAGAACTATGGCTACACCTTC. Encoded protein: CASRRTGENYGYTF.

The chain has TRBV3-1 (or the pseudogene TRBV3-2) and TRBJ1-3, with TRBD1 matching 8 bases. V was clipped by 4 bases and J by 1 base; unmatched bases: 6. This CDR3 comprises 16 residues. From germline, CDR1 is LGHDT and CDR2 YNNKEL (reference sequence). The DNA for the CDR3 is TGTGCCAGCAGCCCGTGGGACAGGCATTCTGGAAACACCATATATTTT. Protein sequence: CASSPWDRHSGNTIYF.

This chain uses TRBV2 with TRBJ1-1; no reliable D call. Germline CDR1 and CDR2: SNHLY and FYNNEI. V lost 2 bases to trimming and J lost 0 bases, with 10 bases between them. The CDR3 spans 15 residues. This CDR3 reads CASSEMATLNTEAFF. CDR3 coding DNA: TGTGCCAGCAGTGAAATGGCAACCCTGAACACTGAAGCTTTCTTT.

The CDR3 loop is CASSTYTEAFF. In DNA form, the CDR3 reads TGTGCCAGCAGTACCTATACTGAAGCTTTCTTT. This chain connects TRBV2 to TRBJ1-1, with no clear D. The CDR3 is made up of 11 amino acids. Trimming took off 5 bases at V and 5 bases at J, with 6 bases between the two ends. Germline V CDR1 and CDR2: SNHLY, FYNNEI.